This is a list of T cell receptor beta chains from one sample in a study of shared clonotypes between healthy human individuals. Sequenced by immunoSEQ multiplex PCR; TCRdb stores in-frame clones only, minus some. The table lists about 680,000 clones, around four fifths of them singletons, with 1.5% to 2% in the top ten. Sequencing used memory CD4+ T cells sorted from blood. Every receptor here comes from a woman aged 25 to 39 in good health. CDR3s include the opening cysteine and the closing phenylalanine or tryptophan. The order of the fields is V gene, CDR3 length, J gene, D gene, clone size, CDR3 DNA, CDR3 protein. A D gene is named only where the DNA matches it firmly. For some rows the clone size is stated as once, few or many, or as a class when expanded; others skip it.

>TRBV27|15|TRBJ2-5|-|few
TGTGCCAGCAGTTTTTTGGCCTACGGGAGAGAGACCCAGTACTTC
CASSFLAYGRETQYF
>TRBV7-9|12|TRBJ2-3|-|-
TGTGCCAGCAGCCCCGGGGGAGATACGCAGTATTTT
CASSPGGDTQYF
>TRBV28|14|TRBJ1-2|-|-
TGTGCCAGCAGTTCACCCGTTGTAGTCTATGGCTACACCTTC
CASSSPVVVYGYTF
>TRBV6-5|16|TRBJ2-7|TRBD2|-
TGTGCCAGCAGTTACGGGACTAGCGGGAGCTCCTACGAGCAGTACTTC
CASSYGTSGSSYEQYF
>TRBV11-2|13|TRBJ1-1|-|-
TGTGCCAGCAGCTTAGATCTGGCTACTGAAGCTTTCTTT
CASSLDLATEAFF
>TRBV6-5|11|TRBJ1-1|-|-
TGTGCCAGCAGCGACGGTCTTGGAGCTTTCTTT
CASSDGLGAFF
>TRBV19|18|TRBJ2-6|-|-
TGTGCCAGTACCGGCCGGAGACTAACGTTACAGGGGGCCAACGTCCTGACTTTC
CASTGRRLTLQGANVLTF
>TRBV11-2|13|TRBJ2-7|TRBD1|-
TGTGCCAGCAGCTTCAGGGACAGGGTCGAGCAGTACTTC
CASSFRDRVEQYF
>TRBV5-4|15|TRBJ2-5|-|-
TGTGCCAGCAGCTTAGGGGGAGGCCCAAGCGAGACCCAGTACTTC
CASSLGGGPSETQYF
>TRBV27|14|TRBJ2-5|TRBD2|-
TGTGCCAGCAGTTCCTTAGCGGGAGTAGAGACCCAGTACTTC
CASSSLAGVETQYF
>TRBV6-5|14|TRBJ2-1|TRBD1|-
TGTGCCAGCAGCCTGGACAGGGGATCCAATGAGCAGTTCTTC
CASSLDRGSNEQFF
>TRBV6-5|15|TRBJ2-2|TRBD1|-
TGTGCCAGCAGCACCGGGACAGGGAACACCGGGGAGCTGTTTTTT
CASSTGTGNTGELFF
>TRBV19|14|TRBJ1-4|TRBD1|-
TGTGCCAGTAGGACCGGGACAGGAGCGGAAAAACTGTTTTTT
CASRTGTGAEKLFF
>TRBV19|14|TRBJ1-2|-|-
TGTGCCAGTAGGAGGACAGCTGGAGCGGATGGCTACACCTTC
CASRRTAGADGYTF
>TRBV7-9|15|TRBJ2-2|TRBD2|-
TGTGCCAGCGGGGATAGCGGGAGCATGACCGGGGAGCTGTTTTTT
CASGDSGSMTGELFF
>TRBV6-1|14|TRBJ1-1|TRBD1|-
TGTGCCAGCAGTGGGACAGGGGGAGTCACTGAAGCTTTCTTT
CASSGTGGVTEAFF
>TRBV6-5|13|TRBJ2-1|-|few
TGTGCCAGCAGTAACAGGGTTTACAATGAGCAGTTCTTC
CASSNRVYNEQFF
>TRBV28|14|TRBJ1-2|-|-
TGTGCCAGCGGACCCCCGGCACCTCGATATGGCTACACCTTC
CASGPPAPRYGYTF
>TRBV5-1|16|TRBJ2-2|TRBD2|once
TGCGCCAGCAGCTGGTTGACTAGCGGGAGCACCGGGGAGCTGTTTTTT
CASSWLTSGSTGELFF
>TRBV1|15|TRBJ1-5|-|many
TGCACCAGCAGCCAAGGGGGACAGGGTTTGGAGCCCCAGCATTTT
CTSSQGGQGLEPQHF
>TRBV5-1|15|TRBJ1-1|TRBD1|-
TGCGCCAGCAGCCTGACAGGGTCGCGGGACACTGAAGCTTTCTTT
CASSLTGSRDTEAFF
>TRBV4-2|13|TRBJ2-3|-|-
TGTGCCAGCAGCCAAGAGCTCGGGGATACGCAGTATTTT
CASSQELGDTQYF
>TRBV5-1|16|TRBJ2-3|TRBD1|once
TGCGCCAGCAGCTTTGGGACAGGGATGGTCACAGATACGCAGTATTTT
CASSFGTGMVTDTQYF
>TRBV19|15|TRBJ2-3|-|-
TGTGCCAGTAAACAGGAGGGATTTGGCGCAGATACGCAGTATTTT
CASKQEGFGADTQYF
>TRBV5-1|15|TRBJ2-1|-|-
TGCGCCAGCAGCAAGAGTAGCGGAGCCTACAATGAGCAGTTCTTC
CASSKSSGAYNEQFF